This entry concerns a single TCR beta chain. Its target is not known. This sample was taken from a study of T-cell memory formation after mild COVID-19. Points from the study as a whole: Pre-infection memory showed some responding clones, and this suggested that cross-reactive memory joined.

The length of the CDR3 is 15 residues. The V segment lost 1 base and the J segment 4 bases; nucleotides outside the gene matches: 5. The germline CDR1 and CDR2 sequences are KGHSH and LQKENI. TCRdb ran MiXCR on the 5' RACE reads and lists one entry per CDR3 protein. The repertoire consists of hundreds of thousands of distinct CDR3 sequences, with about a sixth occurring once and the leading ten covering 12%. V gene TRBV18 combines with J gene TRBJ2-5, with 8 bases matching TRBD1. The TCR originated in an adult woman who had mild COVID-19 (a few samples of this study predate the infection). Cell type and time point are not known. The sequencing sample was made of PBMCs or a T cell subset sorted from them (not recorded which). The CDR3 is CASSPRQGIRETQYF. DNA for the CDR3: TGTGCCAGCTCACCACGACAGGGGATCCGAGAGACCCAGTACTTC. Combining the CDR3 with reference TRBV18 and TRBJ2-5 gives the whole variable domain NAGVMQNPRHLVRRRGQEARLRCSPMKGHSHVYWYRQLPEEGLKFMVYLQKENIIDESGMPKERFSAEFPKEGPSILRIQQVVRGDSAAYFCASSPRQGIRETQYFGPGTRLLVL.